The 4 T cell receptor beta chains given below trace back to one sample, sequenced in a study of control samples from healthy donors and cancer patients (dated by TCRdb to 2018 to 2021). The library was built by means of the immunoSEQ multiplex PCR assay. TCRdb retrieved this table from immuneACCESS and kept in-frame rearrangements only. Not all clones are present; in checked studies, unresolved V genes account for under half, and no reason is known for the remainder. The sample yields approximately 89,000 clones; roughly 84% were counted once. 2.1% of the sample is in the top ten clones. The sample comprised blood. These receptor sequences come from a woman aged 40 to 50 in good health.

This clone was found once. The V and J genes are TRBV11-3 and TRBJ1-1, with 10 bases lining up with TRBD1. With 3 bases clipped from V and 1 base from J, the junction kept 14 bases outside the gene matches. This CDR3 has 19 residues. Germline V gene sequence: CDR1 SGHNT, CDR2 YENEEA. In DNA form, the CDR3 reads TGTGCCAGCAGCTTCCTCTCTGGGGGGACAGGGGCGCCGAACACTGAAGCTTTCTTT. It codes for CASSFLSGGTGAPNTEAFF.

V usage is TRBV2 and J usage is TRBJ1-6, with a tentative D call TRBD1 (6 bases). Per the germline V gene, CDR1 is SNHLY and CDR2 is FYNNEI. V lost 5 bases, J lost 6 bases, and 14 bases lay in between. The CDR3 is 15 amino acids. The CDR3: CASSPTGMTNSPLHF. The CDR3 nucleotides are TGTGCCAGCAGTCCTACAGGGATGACTAATTCACCCCTCCACTTT.

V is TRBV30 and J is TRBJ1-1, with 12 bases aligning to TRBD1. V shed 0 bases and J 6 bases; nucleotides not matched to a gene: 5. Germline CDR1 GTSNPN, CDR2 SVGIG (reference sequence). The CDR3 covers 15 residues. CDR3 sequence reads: CAWSVGDRGRSEAFF. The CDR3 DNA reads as TGTGCCTGGAGTGTGGGGGACAGGGGGCGGTCTGAAGCTTTCTTT.

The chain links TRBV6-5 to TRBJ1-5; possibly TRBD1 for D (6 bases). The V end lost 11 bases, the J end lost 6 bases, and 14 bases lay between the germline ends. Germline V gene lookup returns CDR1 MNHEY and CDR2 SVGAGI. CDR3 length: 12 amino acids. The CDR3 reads CAEGDVFQPQHF. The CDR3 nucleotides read TGTGCCGAGGGGGATGTGTTTCAGCCCCAGCATTTT.